This TCR beta chain was documented in a study of cytomegalovirus exposure and HLA in healthy donors. Whole-study context: A data release that came early held approximately 92 million unique TCRs from HLA-typed donors. Study results and limitations: Across HLA loci, a later analysis found differing TCR association rates, with DRB1 most and HLA-C fewest.

The PCR ran on 60 Vbeta and 13 Jbeta primers. Clones were read by immunoSEQ multiplex PCR, and TCRdb kept only the in-frame ones, dropping some. There are tens of thousands of clones in the sample; roughly 73% occur only once, and about 4.5% lies in the top ten. CDR3 length: 15 residues. V shed 2 bases and J 5 bases; nucleotides not matched to a gene: 9. In germline, CDR1 is SGHDT, CDR2 YYEEEE. Concerning this clone: Antigen unknown.

Sample: PBMCs. This TCR derives from a male donor in good health and CMV-seropositive. V gene TRBV5-6 combines with J gene TRBJ2-7, with TRBD1 identical over 8 bases. In DNA form, the CDR3 reads TGTGCCAGCAGCTTAACCGGGACAGGATCTCACGAGCAGTACTTC. Translation gives CASSLTGTGSHEQYF.